A selection of T cell receptor beta chains follows, all from one sample in a study of neoadjuvant anti-PD-1 for oral cavity cancer. Profiling relied on immunoSEQ multiplex PCR, and the TCRdb table lists in-frame clones only, not all of them. Of 5,500 to 8,500 clones in the sample, about 50% were seen once. The material was tumor tissue, obtained before nivolumab (anti-PD-1) treatment. Receptors originate from a person aged 35-79 years with oral cavity squamous cell carcinoma. Each CDR3 is given with its conserved first and last residue. Fields, in order: J gene, clone size, D gene, V gene, CDR3 DNA, CDR3 protein. The D gene is left open where the match is weak. Size is stated for part of the rows, as once, few or many counts, or as a class when the clone is expanded.

TRBJ2-2 | NA | TRBD1 | TRBV9 | TGTGCCAGCAGCGTTAGGGGGCGCCGAACCGGGGAGCTGTTTTTT | CASSVRGRRTGELFF
TRBJ2-5 | NA | NA | TRBV27 | TGTGCCAGCAGTTTGGCTGGGGGCCAAGAGACCCAGTACTTC | CASSLAGGQETQYF
TRBJ1-6 | NA | TRBD1 | TRBV18 | TGTGCCAGCTCACAGAGAAGACGGGGACAGGATAATTCACCCCTCCACTTT | CASSQRRRGQDNSPLHF
TRBJ2-3 | NA | TRBD1 | TRBV6-5 | TGTGCCAGCTCGGGTACAGGGGTGTTGGCAGATACGCAGTATTTT | CASSGTGVLADTQYF
TRBJ2-7 | medium-sized | TRBD1 | TRBV30 | TGTGCCTGGAGTGTACAGGGGATGGGCGAGCAGTACTTC | CAWSVQGMGEQYF
TRBJ2-3 | NA | TRBD2 | TRBV6-4 | TGTGCCAGCAGTAATAGCGGGGGGGAAGATACGCAGTATTTT | CASSNSGGEDTQYF
TRBJ2-2 | NA | NA | TRBV7-2 | TGTGCCAGCAGCTATAGCGCCGGGGAGCTGTTTTTT | CASSYSAGELFF
TRBJ2-1 | NA | NA | TRBV5-4 | TGTGCCAGCAGCCCATACCTGCGACAGGCGAGCTCCTACAATGAGCAGTTCTTC | CASSPYLRQASSYNEQFF
TRBJ2-7 | once | TRBD1 | TRBV11-3 | TGTGCCAGCAGCCTAAGACAGGGCGGGTCCTCCGAGCAGTACTTC | CASSLRQGGSSEQYF
TRBJ2-2 | NA | NA | TRBV28 | TGTGCCAGCAGTTTACAGGGGTTAACCGGGGAGCTGTTTTTT | CASSLQGLTGELFF
TRBJ1-3 | NA | NA | TRBV5-6 | TGTGCCAGCAGCTTGAGGGGGATGAACTCTGGAAACACCATATATTTT | CASSLRGMNSGNTIYF
TRBJ1-1 | few | NA | TRBV7-6 | TGTGCCAGCAGCCCAACGATTCAGTTGTACACTGAAGCTTTCTTT | CASSPTIQLYTEAFF
TRBJ2-5 | NA | NA | TRBV11-2 | TGTGCCAGCAGCCCTCGATTTTTGGCGGGAATATTAGAGACCCAGTACTTC | CASSPRFLAGILETQYF
TRBJ1-3 | medium-sized | NA | TRBV7-9 | TGTGCCAGCAGCTTACTTAGGCGTTCATCTGGAAACACCATATATTTT | CASSLLRRSSGNTIYF
TRBJ2-5 | NA | NA | TRBV7-9 | TGTGCCAGCAGCTTAGTCAAGATGTTGGAGACCCAGTACTTC | CASSLVKMLETQYF
TRBJ2-5 | few | TRBD1 | TRBV7-9 | TGTGCCAGCAGCTTACGCCTGGGGACAGACGAAGAGACCCAGTACTTC | CASSLRLGTDEETQYF
TRBJ2-7 | few | NA | TRBV7-2 | TGTGCCAGCAGCCTCGATGTGGGCGAGCAGTACTTC | CASSLDVGEQYF
TRBJ1-4 | medium-sized | TRBD1 | TRBV7-2 | TGTGCCAGCAGCTGGTACAGGGGTAATGAAAAACTGTTTTTT | CASSWYRGNEKLFF
TRBJ2-5 | few | NA | TRBV6-1 | TGTGCCAGCCAGACAGGAGTTTGGCAAGAGACCCAGTACTTC | CASQTGVWQETQYF
TRBJ1-6 | NA | NA | TRBV11-2 | TGTGCCAGCAGCCCACAGGTTACTTATAATTCACCCCTCCACTTT | CASSPQVTYNSPLHF
TRBJ1-3 | few | NA | TRBV2 | TGTGCCAGCACCAACCGGGGGGGGTTCTCTGGAAACACCATATATTTT | CASTNRGGFSGNTIYF
TRBJ1-2 | NA | NA | TRBV18 | TGTGCCAGCTCACCACCGTCTAACTATGGCTACACCTTC | CASSPPSNYGYTF
TRBJ1-1 | NA | NA | TRBV7-6 | TGTGCCAGCAGCTTAGCGGACGGAATGAACACTGAAGCTTTCTTT | CASSLADGMNTEAFF
TRBJ1-2 | NA | TRBD1 | TRBV7-9 | TGCGCCAGCAGCCAAGATCCCGACAGGGTCTATGGCTACACCTTC | CASSQDPDRVYGYTF
TRBJ1-1 | NA | NA | TRBV19 | TGTGCCAGTACAAGCAGGTATGCGAGGGTAAACACTGAAGCTTTCTTT | CASTSRYARVNTEAFF
TRBJ1-1 | NA | NA | TRBV4-3 | TGCGCCAGCAGCCATCCTACAGCGGGGGGGAGAACTGAAGCTTTCTTT | CASSHPTAGGRTEAFF
TRBJ1-2 | NA | NA | TRBV18 | TGTGCCAGCCGGCGGGGAGGTACCGACTATGGCTACACCTTC | CASRRGGTDYGYTF
TRBJ2-3 | NA | NA | TRBV7-9 | TGTGCCAGCAGCCCCCGGGGGGCCAGCCCAGATACGCAGTATTTT | CASSPRGASPDTQYF
TRBJ1-3 | NA | TRBD1 | TRBV6-5 | TGTGCCAGCAGACAAGACAGGGCTGGAAACACCATATATTTT | CASRQDRAGNTIYF
TRBJ2-7 | NA | TRBD1 | TRBV6-5 | TGTGCCAGCAGTTTTAACAGGGGGACCTCCTACGAGCAGTACTTC | CASSFNRGTSYEQYF
TRBJ1-1 | NA | NA | TRBV4-3 | TGCGCCAGCAGCCAAGATTTGGCTGAAGCTTTCTTT | CASSQDLAEAFF
TRBJ2-6 | NA | NA | TRBV7-2 | TGTGCCAGCAGCTTAGTGACGCCCTCTGGGGCCAACGTCCTGACTTTC | CASSLVTPSGANVLTF
TRBJ1-4 | NA | TRBD1 | TRBV19 | TGTGCCAGTAACGACAGGGGGCGAACTAATGAAAAACTGTTTTTT | CASNDRGRTNEKLFF
TRBJ1-2 | NA | NA | TRBV7-9 | TGTGCCAGCACCGATTTCAGGGTTAGCTATGGCTACACCTTC | CASTDFRVSYGYTF
TRBJ1-4 | NA | NA | TRBV4-1 | TGCGCCAGCACCTTGTATGCAACTAATGAAAAACTGTTTTTT | CASTLYATNEKLFF
TRBJ1-1 | NA | NA | TRBV7-9 | TGTGCCAGCGGAGCGTCCCCCGGGAGGGGGAACACTGAAGCTTTCTTT | CASGASPGRGNTEAFF
TRBJ1-6 | few | NA | TRBV5-1 | TGCGCCAGCAGCCTAGGAGGGATAAGCTCACCCCTCCACTTT | CASSLGGISSPLHF
TRBJ1-5 | few | NA | TRBV6-6 | TGTGCCAGCAGTTACTCAGGCCTCACCCAGCATTTT | CASSYSGLTQHF
TRBJ1-5 | few | NA | TRBV2 | TGTGCCAGCAGGCCATCCTCCGGGACGGGTGCCCGGCCCCAGCATTTT | CASRPSSGTGARPQHF
TRBJ2-3 | few | NA | TRBV4-1 | TGCGCCAGCAGCCAAGACTTGGCGGGTAGCACAGATACGCAGTATTTT | CASSQDLAGSTDTQYF
TRBJ2-2 | NA | TRBD1 | TRBV19 | TGTGCCAGTAGTAGTCTTCAGCGACAGGGAACCGGGGAGCTGTTTTTT | CASSSLQRQGTGELFF
TRBJ1-3 | NA | NA | TRBV25-1 | TGTGCCAGCAGTGAAGGGGCGATATCTGGAAACACCATATATTTT | CASSEGAISGNTIYF
TRBJ1-5 | few | TRBD1 | TRBV11-3 | TGTGCCAGCAGCTTAGAGAGAGGGGGCCCGAATTATAGCAATCAGCCCCAGCATTTT | CASSLERGGPNYSNQPQHF
TRBJ2-7 | few | NA | TRBV19 | TGTGCCAGTTCAGATTCAGGGGCTCGCACCTACGAGCAGTACTTC | CASSDSGARTYEQYF
TRBJ2-3 | NA | NA | TRBV5-4 | TGTGCCAGCAGGGAACCGGGACCGCCCCTCACAGATACGCAGTATTTT | CASREPGPPLTDTQYF
TRBJ2-3 | NA | TRBD2 | TRBV10-3 | TGTGCCATCAGGGCCGGGGATCGACTAGCGGGCACAGATACGCAGTATTTT | CAIRAGDRLAGTDTQYF
TRBJ2-1 | NA | NA | TRBV19 | TGTGCCAGTACCAAGGACAGTATTACCAATGAGCAGTTCTTC | CASTKDSITNEQFF
TRBJ1-1 | few | TRBD1 | TRBV9 | TGTGCCAGTAACCGGGACAGGGACACTGAAGCTTTCTTT | CASNRDRDTEAFF
TRBJ2-6 | few | TRBD2 | TRBV5-4 | TGTGCCAGCAGGCGGGAGGCTGGGGCCAACGTCCTGACTTTC | CASRREAGANVLTF
TRBJ2-5 | NA | TRBD1 | TRBV28 | TGTGCCAGCAGCCCTTTCGGGACAGGGCATCTCGAGACCCAGTACTTC | CASSPFGTGHLETQYF
TRBJ1-1 | NA | NA | TRBV10-3 | TGTGCCATCAGTGAGTCATCGGACGGGAACACTGAAGCTTTCTTT | CAISESSDGNTEAFF
TRBJ2-7 | NA | NA | TRBV5-8 | TGTGCCAGCAGCTCGTCCGGGACCACCTACGAGCAGTACTTC | CASSSSGTTYEQYF
TRBJ2-7 | NA | TRBD1 | TRBV6-6 | TGTGCCAGCAGTTACTCGACAGGGACCTACGAGCAGTACTTC | CASSYSTGTYEQYF
TRBJ2-4 | NA | NA | TRBV7-9 | TGTGCCAGCAGCGTCGGAAGTACTAGCATTCAGTACTTC | CASSVGSTSIQYF
TRBJ2-5 | NA | NA | TRBV11-2 | TGTGCCAGCAGCTCCACCTTCGTCGCAGTTCAAGAGACCCAGTACTTC | CASSSTFVAVQETQYF
TRBJ1-2 | NA | NA | TRBV23-1 | TGCGCCAGCAGTCACCCTCCCCGGAAGGGCCCAAACTATGGCTACACCTTC | CASSHPPRKGPNYGYTF
TRBJ2-2 | NA | TRBD1 | TRBV4-3 | TGCGCCAGCAGCCAAGATTGGGACAGGGAGCCCGGGGAGCTGTTTTTT | CASSQDWDREPGELFF